This T cell receptor (beta chain) came from a study of glioma-infiltrating T cells after dendritic cell vaccination. Study background: Dendritic cell vaccine was injected intradermally three times, biweekly.

Per the germline V gene, CDR1 is SGHDT and CDR2 is YYEEEE. The CDR3 runs 13 residues. TCRB CDR3 was amplified from 2 ug genomic DNA or less. Sequenced by immunoSEQ multiplex PCR; TCRdb stores in-frame clones only, minus some. Of more than 75,000 clones in the sample, around 83% were seen once. Stated time point: after dendritic cell vaccination, including at tumor progression/relapse. PBMC sampling occurred before vaccination, two weeks after the third dose, and at progression. About this clone itself: An end of the junction does not agree with germline; a read error may underlie this.

The TCR comes from a human donor with glioblastoma. Sequenced material: blood, taken after dendritic cell vaccination. V is TRBV5-6 and J is TRBJ2-1; 8 nucleotides agree with TRBD1. CDR3 residues: CASSDSGGQRGIF. CDR3 nucleotides: TGTGCCAGCAGCGACTCAGGGGGCCAGAGGGGTATCTTC.